The 12 T cell receptor beta chains presented below share a single source sample, sequenced in a study of regulatory T cells in long-lasting Graves disease. Time point here: persistent/refractory GD, antithyroid drugs over 5 years with positive TRAb. RNA isolated from PBMCs was used to make the TCR library. CDR3 regions were amplified by Arm-PCR using iRepertoire HTBI primers to build TCR beta libraries. One entry per CDR3 protein, called by TCRdb with MiXCR from the multiplex PCR reads. The sample includes around 400,000 distinct CDR3 sequences, roughly a fifth seen only once; the top ten take approximately 15%. Here the sequenced sample was peripheral blood mononuclear cells (PBMCs), taken when the disease was refractory, from a patient treated with antithyroid drugs. The receptors shown here come from a female donor with Graves disease.

This rearrangement joins TRBV30 to TRBJ1-5, with D tentatively TRBD1 (6 bases). V lost 4 bases to trimming and J lost 6 bases, with 13 bases between them. This CDR3 comprises 13 residues. Germline lookup yields CDR1 GTSNPN and CDR2 SVGIG (reference sequence). CDR3 DNA: TGTGCCTGGACCGCGGGGGGCAGTCAGCCCCAGCATTTT. This translates into CAWTAGGSQPQHF.

V is TRBV5-6 and J is TRBJ2-7; tentatively, D is TRBD2 (6 bases). The CDR3 is 14 residues long. V lost 5 bases and J 2 bases, leaving 14 bases between the germline ends. The germline gives CDR1 SGHDT, CDR2 YYEEEE. The CDR3: CASRTRSATYEQYF. CDR3 bases: TGTGCCAGCAGGACTAGATCGGCTACCTACGAGCAGTACTTC.

This clonotype was detected ten times or more. The V and J genes are TRBV27 and TRBJ2-5; 8 nucleotides align to TRBD2. Per germline, CDR1 MNHEY and CDR2 SMNVEV (reference sequence). This CDR3 is 16 amino acids long. V shed 6 bases and J 1 base; nucleotides not matched to a gene: 10. CDR3 residues: CASSSRRGDFQETQYF. CDR3 bases: TGTGCCAGCAGCTCACGGCGGGGGGATTTCCAAGAGACCCAGTACTTC.

J is TRBJ2-7 and V is TRBV30; TRBD2 aligns across 7 bases. Per the germline V gene, CDR1 is GTSNPN and CDR2 is SVGIG (reference sequence). The CDR3 has 12 residues. V lost 1 base and J lost 6; bases outside the gene matches: 3. In DNA form, the CDR3 reads TGTGCCTGGAGTGATTCTAGCGGCGAGCAGTACTTC. It translates to CAWSDSSGEQYF. Full variable domain (rest looked up from reference TRBV30 and TRBJ2-7): SQTIHQWPATLVQPVGSPLSLECTVEGTSNPNLYWYRQAAGRGLQLLFYSVGIGQISSEVPQNLSASRPQDRQFILSSKKLLLSDSGFYLCAWSDSSGEQYFGPGTRLTVT.

The chain joins TRBV28 to TRBJ2-1, with 8 positions matching TRBD1. Looked up from germline, CDR1 is MDHEN and CDR2 is SYDVKM. There are 15 residues in the CDR3. After removal of 3 bases from V and 1 base from J, the junction contained 2 bases not matched to a gene. DNA of the CDR3: TGTGCCAGCAGTTTTGGACAGGGTTCCTACAATGAGCAGTTCTTC. It encodes CASSFGQGSYNEQFF.

The chain carries TRBV7-8 and TRBJ1-6; maybe TRBD1 (6 bases). Germline CDR1 SGHVS, CDR2 FQNEAQ. Trimming took off 5 bases at V and 6 bases at J, with 23 bases between the two ends. The length of the CDR3 is 18 residues. The CDR3 spells CASSAYPSRQAPNSPLHF. The CDR3 DNA follows: TGTGCCAGCAGCGCTTATCCCTCTCGACAGGCCCCTAATTCACCCCTCCACTTT.

This clonotype was seen ten or more times. J is TRBJ2-2 and V is TRBV6-1; 9 positions match TRBD2. The CDR3 is made up of 13 amino acids. Germline loops: CDR1 MNHNS, CDR2 SASEGT. J lost 7 bases, V lost 6 bases, and 3 bases had no gene match. The CDR3 region is CASREREVGELFF. As DNA, the CDR3 is TGTGCCAGCAGAGAGCGGGAGGTCGGGGAGCTGTTTTTT.

J is TRBJ2-3 and V is TRBV28, with D possibly TRBD2 on 5 matching bases. Germline-derived CDR1 and CDR2 are MDHEN and SYDVKM. Trimming stripped 6 bases from V and 3 bases from J, with 16 bases between. The CDR3 consists of 15 residues. This chain's CDR3 is CASSLPGVGTDTQYF. CDR3 coding DNA: TGTGCCAGCAGCCTCCCCGGGGTTGGGACAGATACGCAGTATTTT.

The rearrangement links TRBV12-3 or TRBV12-4 to TRBJ2-7; D is perhaps TRBD1 or TRBD2 (5 bases each). V shed 4 bases and J shed 1 base, with 14 bases lying between them. This CDR3 is 15 amino acids long. CDR3 in amino acids: CASSWGGFTSYEQYF. CDR3 in DNA: TGTGCCAGCAGTTGGGGCGGGTTCACTTCCTACGAGCAGTACTTC.

The chain uses TRBV6-1 and TRBJ2-7; D may be TRBD2 (6 bases). CDR1 is MNHNS and CDR2 is SASEGT in the germline V gene. The CDR3 runs to 16 residues. Trimming left V 5 bases short and J 0 bases short, with 17 bases between. This chain's CDR3 is CASSPAASATSYEQYF. CDR3 nucleotides: TGTGCCAGCAGTCCAGCCGCTAGCGCCACCTCCTACGAGCAGTACTTC.

The sample holds many counts of this clonotype. The chain joins TRBV7-2 to TRBJ1-1; D gene unclear. Germline CDR1 SGHTA, CDR2 FQGNSA. Deletions cut 1 base from V and 4 bases from J, with 16 bases between. This CDR3 contains 16 residues. This CDR3 is CASSLGLERRATEAFF. The CDR3, as DNA: TGTGCCAGCAGCTTAGGTTTGGAACGGAGGGCCACTGAAGCTTTCTTT. The full variable domain, rest sourced from reference TRBV7-2 and TRBJ1-1, is GAGVSQSPSNKVTEKGKDVELRCDPISGHTALYWYRQSLGQGLEFLIYFQGNSAPDKSGLPSDRFSAERTGGSVSTLTIQRTQQEDSAVYLCASSLGLERRATEAFFGQGTRLTVV.

V and J are TRBV2 and TRBJ2-2; D is possibly TRBD1 (6 bases). Per germline, CDR1 SNHLY and CDR2 FYNNEI. The V end was cut by 8 bases, the J end by 5 bases, with 21 bases between. There are 16 residues in the CDR3. This chain's CDR3 is CASGEQGRVGTGELFF. As DNA, the CDR3 is TGTGCCAGCGGGGAGCAGGGGCGCGTGGGGACCGGGGAGCTGTTTTTT.